This TCR beta chain was recovered during a study of neurological immune-mediated disorders. The ends were cut back, 2 bases at V and 3 bases at J, with 15 bases in the middle. Per the germline V gene, CDR1 is SGHDT and CDR2 is YYEEEE. The CDR3 consists of 15 residues. In its sample, this clonotype was seen many times. Antigen unknown. As for the cDNA, it was generated by 5'RACE with 10-nucleotide random UMIs. A single run covered 15-18 subjects with over 180 million TCR-beta sequences. MiXCR was run by TCRdb on the 5' RACE reads, yielding one entry per CDR3 protein. This sample has tens of thousands of distinct CDR3 sequences, with 4% to 6% found just once. Study-level findings and limits: None of the CDR3 amino acid sequences of expanded clones were shared across subjects, and this suggested private repertoires in all groups.

The source of this sequence is a man between 18 and 29 years old with multiple sclerosis. Sequenced: PBMCs. J is TRBJ2-7 and V is TRBV5-6; tentative D call: TRBD2 (7 bases). In nucleotides, the CDR3 is TGTGCCAGCAGCTTCGGCCGGGGGGCCATCTACGAGCAGTACTTC. Translating gives CASSFGRGAIYEQYF.